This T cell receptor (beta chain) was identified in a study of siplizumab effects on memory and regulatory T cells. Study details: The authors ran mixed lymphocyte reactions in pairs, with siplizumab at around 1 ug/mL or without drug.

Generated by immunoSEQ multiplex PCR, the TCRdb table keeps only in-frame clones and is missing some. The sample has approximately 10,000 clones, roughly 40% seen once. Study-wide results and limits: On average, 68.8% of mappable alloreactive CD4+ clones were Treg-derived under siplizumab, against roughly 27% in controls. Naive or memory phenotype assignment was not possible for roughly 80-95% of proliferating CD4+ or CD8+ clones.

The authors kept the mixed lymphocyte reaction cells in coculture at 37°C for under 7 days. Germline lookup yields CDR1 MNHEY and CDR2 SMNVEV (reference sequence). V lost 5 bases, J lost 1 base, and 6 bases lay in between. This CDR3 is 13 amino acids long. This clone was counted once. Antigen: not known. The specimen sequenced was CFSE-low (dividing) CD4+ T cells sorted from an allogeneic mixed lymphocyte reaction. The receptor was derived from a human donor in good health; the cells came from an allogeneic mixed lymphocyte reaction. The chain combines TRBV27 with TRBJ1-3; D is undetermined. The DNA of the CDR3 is TGTGCCAGCAGTCCCCAATCTGGAAACACCATATATTTT. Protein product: CASSPQSGNTIYF.